This T cell receptor (beta chain) stems from a study of blood T cell repertoires in COVID-19. On the study more broadly: Samples of COVID-19 (acute and convalescent) were obtained from the United States, Italy and Spain. PBMCs, B-cell-depleted T cells, or T cells provided the cDNA or gDNA that made up the material.

As originally analysed: Estimation of nucleated cell counts was performed using reference gene primer amplification. The repertoire was sequenced with immunoSEQ multiplex PCR; TCRdb's copy has only in-frame clones and lacks some. The V and J calls and the clone size are those of that table, but D and trimming were determined from the DNA. The sample consists of 140,000 or so clones, about 85% of them appearing once. This CDR3 is 15 amino acids long. Unmatched junction bases numbered 3, after V lost 4 bases and J lost 4 bases. Germline V CDR1 and CDR2: LGHDT, YNNKEL (reference sequence). This clone was recorded only once.

This chain links TRBV3-1 (or the pseudogene TRBV3-2) with TRBJ2-4; 11 positions agree with TRBD1. The sequence came from a woman aged 65 to 85 with COVID-19, enrolled during active disease. The material sequenced was peripheral blood. The CDR3 here is CASSRGQGVKNIQYF. CDR3 DNA: TGTGCCAGCAGCCGGGGACAGGGGGTAAAAAACATTCAGTACTTC.